Each of the 2 T cell receptor beta chains below was sequenced from the same sample in a study of blood T cell repertoires in COVID-19. Sequencing was performed with immunoSEQ multiplex PCR; in TCRdb, only in-frame clones are kept and a portion is missing. The sample shows about 290,000 clones, about 82% of them seen only once. The sequenced sample consisted of peripheral blood. The receptor source for this set is a woman aged 45-65 years with active or convalescent COVID-19.

This chain uses TRBV6-5 with TRBJ1-1; D perhaps matches TRBD1 (6 bases). In germline, CDR1 is MNHEY, CDR2 SVGAGI. The CDR3 totals 16 residues. Trimming left V 0 bases short and J 6 bases short, with 17 bases between. CDR3 sequence: CASSYSTNRVGAEAFF. The CDR3 coding sequence is TGTGCCAGCAGTTACTCGACAAACAGGGTGGGAGCTGAAGCTTTCTTT.

The chain uses TRBV12-3 or TRBV12-4 and TRBJ2-1; D remains ambiguous. The CDR3 loop spans 11 amino acids. The V gene lost 3 bases and the J gene lost 7 bases, with 4 bases spanning the gap. The CDR3 nucleotides read TGTGCCAGCAGTTTTAGAAATGAGCAGTTCTTC. Translating gives CASSFRNEQFF.